Given below is one TCR beta chain in context. Its matching antigen is unknown. RNA transcripts served as template for amplifying TCR beta CDR3 sequences. A first-round RT-PCR used HTBI primers, followed by a second-round multiplex PCR. Each CDR3 protein gets one entry after TCRdb re-called the multiplex PCR reads with MiXCR. Among hundreds of thousands of distinct CDR3 sequences listed, roughly two fifths were seen once. The CDR3 is 17 residues long. The V gene lost 3 bases and the J gene lost 2 bases, with 14 bases spanning the gap. This sample was taken from a study of Graves' ophthalmopathy and Graves' hyperthyroidism. Study-level background: Investigators collected peripheral blood at initial diagnosis, before any treatment was given. General study findings and limits: Ophthalmopathy progression cases were predicted by the model with about 70% sensitivity and 72.22% specificity.

The evidence that diagnosis relied on was clinical symptoms, serum thyroxine, TRAb, thyroid ultrasound and orbital computed tomography. This chain uses TRBV12-3 or TRBV12-4 with TRBJ1-6, with a tentative D call TRBD1 (5 bases). This receptor was taken from an adult man with Graves' ophthalmopathy. Sequences were obtained from peripheral blood. CDR3: CASSFGFWGTYNSPLHF. CDR3 in DNA: TGTGCCAGCAGTTTCGGCTTTTGGGGGACCTATAATTCACCCCTCCACTTT.